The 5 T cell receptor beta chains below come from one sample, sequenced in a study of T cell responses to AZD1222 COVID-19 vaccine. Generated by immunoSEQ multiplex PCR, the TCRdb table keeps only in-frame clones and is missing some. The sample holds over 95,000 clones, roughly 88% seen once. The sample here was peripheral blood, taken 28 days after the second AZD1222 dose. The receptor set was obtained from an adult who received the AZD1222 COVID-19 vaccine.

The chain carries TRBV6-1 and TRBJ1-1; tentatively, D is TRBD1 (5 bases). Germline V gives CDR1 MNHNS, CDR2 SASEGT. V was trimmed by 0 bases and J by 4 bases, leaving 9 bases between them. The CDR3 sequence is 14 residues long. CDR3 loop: CASSEAQGGTEAFF. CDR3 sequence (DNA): TGTGCCAGCAGTGAAGCTCAGGGAGGCACTGAAGCTTTCTTT.

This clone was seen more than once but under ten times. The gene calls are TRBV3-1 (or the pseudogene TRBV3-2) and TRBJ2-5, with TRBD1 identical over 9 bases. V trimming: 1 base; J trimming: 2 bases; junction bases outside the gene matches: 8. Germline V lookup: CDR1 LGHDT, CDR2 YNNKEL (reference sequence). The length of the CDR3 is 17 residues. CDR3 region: CASSQGTQGAIQETQYF. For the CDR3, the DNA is TGTGCCAGCAGCCAAGGGACACAGGGGGCGATTCAAGAGACCCAGTACTTC.

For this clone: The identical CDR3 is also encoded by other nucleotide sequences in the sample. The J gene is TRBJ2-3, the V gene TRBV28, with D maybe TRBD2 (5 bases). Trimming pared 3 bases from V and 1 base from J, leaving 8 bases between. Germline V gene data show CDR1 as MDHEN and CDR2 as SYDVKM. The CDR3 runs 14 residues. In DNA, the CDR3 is TGTGCCAGCAGTTTTCTACTAGGCACAGATACGCAGTATTTT. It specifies CASSFLLGTDTQYF. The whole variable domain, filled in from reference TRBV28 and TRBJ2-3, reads DVKVTQSSRYLVKRTGEKVFLECVQDMDHENMFWYRQDPGLGLRLIYFSYDVKMKEKGDIPEGYSVSREKKERFSLILESASTNQTSMYLCASSFLLGTDTQYFGPGTRLTVL.

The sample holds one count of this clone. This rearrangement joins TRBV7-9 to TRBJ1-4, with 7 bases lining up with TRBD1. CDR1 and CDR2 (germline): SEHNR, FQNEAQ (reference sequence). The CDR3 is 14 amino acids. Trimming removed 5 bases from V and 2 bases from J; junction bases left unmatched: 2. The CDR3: CASSETGTNEKLFF. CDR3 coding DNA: TGTGCCAGCAGCGAGACAGGGACTAATGAAAAACTGTTTTTT.

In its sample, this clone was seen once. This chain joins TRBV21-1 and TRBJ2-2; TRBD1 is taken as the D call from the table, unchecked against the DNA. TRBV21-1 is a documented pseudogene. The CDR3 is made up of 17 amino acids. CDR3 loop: CASSPPGETGVTGELFF. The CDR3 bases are TGTGCCAGCAGCCCCCCTGGCGAGACAGGGGTAACCGGGGAGCTGTTTTTT.